The present T cell receptor beta chain was sequenced within a study of read filtering for tumor transcriptome and immune sequencing. Trimming took 5 bases from V and 0 from J, leaving 8 bases between them. CDR1 and CDR2 from the germline V gene are LNHNV and YYDKDF (reference sequence). The CDR3 contains 14 residues. From approximately 430 ng of RNA, a library with molecular barcoded alpha/delta and beta/gamma adaptors was made. TCRdb re-called the reads with MiXCR, one entry per CDR3 protein. The sample shows 35,000 to 40,000 distinct CDR3 sequences, 11% to 15% of them seen only once. The sequencing sample was made of a population of CD138-negative cells sorted from bone marrow. This rearrangement joins TRBV15 to TRBJ1-3; no clear D. The receptor was isolated from a donor aged 40 or over with multiple myeloma. CDR3 in DNA: TGTGCCACCAGCCACTACAACTCTGGAAACACCATATATTTT. The encoded protein is CATSHYNSGNTIYF.